A single sample gave rise to the 9 T cell receptor beta chains below, sequenced in a study of T cell changes during pregnancy in multiple sclerosis. Clones were sequenced by immunoSEQ multiplex PCR, and TCRdb holds only the in-frame ones, with some missing. Of roughly 40,000 clones in the sample, roughly 93% were seen once. Specimen: CD4+ T cells from peripheral blood mononuclear cells, collected after pregnancy. Receptors were obtained from a female donor with multiple sclerosis, enrolled in a pregnancy study.

This clone was detected only once. V is TRBV19 and J is TRBJ1-1; D remains ambiguous. Germline V CDR1 and CDR2: LNHDA, SQIVND (reference sequence). The CDR3 extends over 16 amino acids. Trimming took 3 bases from V and 0 from J, leaving 14 bases between them. The CDR3 nucleotides read TGTGCCAGTAGTATCGAGGGATACGGCATGAACACTGAAGCTTTCTTT. It encodes CASSIEGYGMNTEAFF.

This chain's CDR3 is CASRRTGNEQFF. The CDR3 DNA reads as TGTGCCAGCAGGCGGACTGGCAATGAGCAGTTCTTC. The chain employs TRBV2 and TRBJ2-1; TRBD2 might be the D (5 bases). V lost 6 bases and J 6 bases, leaving 9 bases between the germline ends. Germline V CDR1 and CDR2: SNHLY, FYNNEI. The CDR3 runs to 12 residues.

The V and J genes are TRBV2 and TRBJ1-6, with D tentatively TRBD1 (6 bases). The germline V and J ends were trimmed by 4 bases and 9 bases, with 13 bases remaining between them. This CDR3 is built from 14 residues. The germline V gene encodes CDR1 SNHLY and CDR2 FYNNEI. CDR3 bases: TGTGCCAGCAGTGCCGGGACACTCGGTTCACCCCTCCACTTT. Translating gives CASSAGTLGSPLHF.

J is TRBJ2-7 and V is TRBV6-5; 7 nucleotides match TRBD2. Trimming took 8 bases from V and 6 from J; bases not matched to a gene: 7. Germline V gene sequence: CDR1 MNHEY, CDR2 SVGAGI. This CDR3 has 12 residues. In DNA, the CDR3 is TGTGCCAGCGGGAGGGTTTTTGGCGAGCAGTACTTC. Amino acid sequence: CASGRVFGEQYF.

This clone was picked up one time. The rearrangement links TRBV4-2 to TRBJ2-5, with TRBD1 matching over 9 bases. The CDR3 loop spans 17 amino acids. Germline-derived CDR1 and CDR2 are LGHNA and YNFKEQ. Unmatched junction bases numbered 9, after V lost 3 bases and J lost 1 base. The CDR3 protein is CASSHDPGQGIQETQYF. DNA for the CDR3: TGTGCCAGCAGCCATGACCCGGGACAGGGTATCCAAGAGACCCAGTACTTC.

CDR3 region: CASSTQGSNQPQHF. The DNA of the CDR3 is TGTGCCAGCTCGACACAGGGTTCCAATCAGCCCCAGCATTTT. The chain couples TRBV18 to TRBJ1-5; possibly TRBD1 for D (6 bases). V dropped 6 bases and J dropped 3 bases, with 12 bases sitting between them. From germline, CDR1 is KGHSH and CDR2 LQKENI. CDR3 size: 14 residues.

This rearrangement joins TRBV2 to TRBJ1-6; a possible D gene is TRBD1 (5 bases). The ends were cut back, 9 bases at V and 0 bases at J, with 9 bases in the middle. The CDR3 loop spans 14 amino acids. The germline CDR1 and CDR2 sequences are SNHLY and FYNNEI. CDR3 loop: CARGASSYNSPLHF. CDR3 coding DNA: TGTGCCAGAGGGGCTAGCTCCTATAATTCACCCCTCCACTTT.

The gene calls are TRBV7-3 and TRBJ2-3, with 8 bases matching TRBD2. CDR3 length equals 15 residues. Germline V gene data show CDR1 as SGHTA and CDR2 as FQGTGA. After removal of 2 bases from V and 3 bases from J, the junction contained 4 bases not matched to a gene. The CDR3 DNA sequence: TGTGCCAGCAGCTTACCGGGACTAGGAACAGATACGCAGTATTTT. It codes for CASSLPGLGTDTQYF.

The chain has TRBV6-1 and TRBJ1-5; the D gene is possibly TRBD1 (6 bases). V was cut by 1 base and J by 4 bases, with 11 bases left in between. The germline V gene has CDR1 MNHNS and CDR2 SASEGT. There are 15 residues in the CDR3. This CDR3 is CASSEGQVENQPQHF. CDR3 bases: TGTGCCAGCAGTGAAGGACAGGTTGAAAATCAGCCCCAGCATTTT.